Shown below are 19 T cell receptor beta chains from a single sample sequenced in a study of CD8 T cells in Susac syndrome. RNA in amounts of roughly 0.5 to 1 ug was reverse transcribed with random hexamers. TCRdb re-derived calls from the immunoSEQ multiplex PCR reads in MiXCR, one entry per CDR3 protein. The sample lists around 150,000 distinct CDR3 sequences, around 95% occurring once. Sequences were obtained from CD8+ T cells from PBMCs. These receptor sequences come from a human donor with Susac syndrome.

The chain combines TRBV5-6 with TRBJ2-7; 9 bases are shared with TRBD2. Unmatched junction bases numbered 4, after V lost 0 bases and J lost 3 bases. From germline, CDR1 is SGHDT and CDR2 YYEEEE. The CDR3 is made up of 15 amino acids. CDR3 in DNA: TGTGCCAGCAGCTTGGCTAGCGGGGCCTACTACGAGCAGTACTTC. Amino acid sequence: CASSLASGAYYEQYF.

In nucleotides, the CDR3 is TGTGCCAGCAGCTCATACCGGGACAGGGAGTCTGGCTACACCTTC. This gives the protein CASSSYRDRESGYTF. This chain uses TRBV11-2 with TRBJ1-2; 9 bases align to TRBD1. J was trimmed by 7 bases and V by 4 bases; bases with no gene match: 10. The germline V gene encodes CDR1 SGHAT and CDR2 FQNNGV. The CDR3 extends over 15 amino acids.

The J gene is TRBJ1-2, the V gene TRBV9; D might be TRBD1 (5 bases). From germline, CDR1 is SGDLS and CDR2 YYNGEE. V gave up 3 bases and J gave up 4 bases, with 19 bases separating them. The CDR3 contains 16 residues. The CDR3 region is CASSAEAADRVYGYTF. For the CDR3, the DNA is TGTGCCAGCAGCGCCGAGGCCGCTGACAGAGTCTATGGCTACACCTTC.

The chain recombines TRBV30 with TRBJ2-7; TRBD2 matches 7 bases. The length of the CDR3 is 12 residues. The germline V gene has CDR1 GTSNPN and CDR2 SVGIG (reference sequence). J gave up 5 bases and V 1 base, and 2 bases lay outside the gene matches. CDR3 residues: CAWSGEGHEQYF. The CDR3, as DNA: TGTGCCTGGAGTGGGGAGGGTCACGAGCAGTACTTC.

The genes are TRBV28 and TRBJ2-2; weak D call: TRBD1 (6 bases). The CDR3 runs 18 residues. V was trimmed by 6 bases and J by 0 bases, leaving 20 bases between them. Germline CDR1 and CDR2: MDHEN and SYDVKM. CDR3 DNA: TGTGCCAGCAGCCCATCATCGATCAGGACAGCGAACACCGGGGAGCTGTTTTTT. The encoded protein is CASSPSSIRTANTGELFF. The whole variable domain, filled in from reference TRBV28 and TRBJ2-2, reads DVKVTQSSRYLVKRTGEKVFLECVQDMDHENMFWYRQDPGLGLRLIYFSYDVKMKEKGDIPEGYSVSREKKERFSLILESASTNQTSMYLCASSPSSIRTANTGELFFGEGSRLTVL.

This rearrangement joins TRBV4-1 to TRBJ1-1; TRBD1 is a possible D gene (5 bases). The germline V gene has CDR1 MGHRA and CDR2 YSYEKL. V lost 1 base, J lost 2 bases, and 14 bases lay in between. CDR3 length: 16 residues. DNA for the CDR3: TGCGCCAGCAGCCAAGGTATAGGACACAAAAACACTGAAGCTTTCTTT. Encoded protein: CASSQGIGHKNTEAFF.

V gene TRBV12-3 or TRBV12-4 combines with J gene TRBJ1-5; D not resolved. The CDR3 consists of 14 residues. The ends were cut back, 3 bases at V and 5 bases at J, with 11 bases in the middle. This CDR3 is CASSFLNTYQPQHF. The CDR3 DNA sequence: TGTGCCAGCAGTTTTTTGAATACATATCAGCCCCAGCATTTT.

The chain is built from TRBV7-9 and TRBJ2-1; 7 nucleotides align to TRBD2. V lost 4 bases, J lost 5 bases, and 14 bases stayed unmatched. CDR1 SEHNR and CDR2 FQNEAQ come from the germline V gene (reference sequence). This CDR3 comprises 17 residues. DNA for the CDR3: TGTGCCAGCAGCTCGCTTGAAGTTTTGCGGGAGAACAATGAGCAGTTCTTC. It yields the protein CASSSLEVLRENNEQFF.

The chain links TRBV28 to TRBJ2-4; unclear D gene. The CDR3 is 17 amino acids. With 2 bases removed from V and 3 bases from J, the gap between germline ends came to 17 bases. The germline gives CDR1 MDHEN, CDR2 SYDVKM. The chain's CDR3 is CASSLRFELDRKNIQYF. The CDR3 DNA reads TGTGCCAGCAGTTTACGTTTTGAGCTAGATCGCAAAAACATTCAGTACTTC.

V is TRBV7-6 and J is TRBJ2-7, with TRBD1 identical over 7 bases. With V trimmed by 5 bases and J by 7 bases, 14 bases remained unmatched. CDR3 length equals 15 residues. Germline lookup yields CDR1 SGHVS and CDR2 FNYEAQ. The CDR3 sequence is CASSPASGQVGEQYF. In DNA form, the CDR3 reads TGTGCCAGCAGCCCCGCTTCAGGACAGGTGGGAGAGCAGTACTTC. The whole variable domain, remainder taken from reference TRBV7-6 and TRBJ2-7, is GAGVSQSPRYKVTKRGQDVALRCDPISGHVSLYWYRQALGQGPEFLTYFNYEAQQDKSGLPNDRFSAERPEGSISTLTIQRTEQRDSAMYRCASSPASGQVGEQYFGPGTRLTVT.

The chain couples TRBV6-5 to TRBJ1-1, with 7 bases fitting TRBD1. Unmatched junction bases numbered 9, after V lost 8 bases and J lost 3 bases. Germline CDR1 MNHEY, CDR2 SVGAGI. The CDR3 has 14 amino acids. CDR3: CASGAGGVHTEAFF. The CDR3 DNA follows: TGTGCCAGCGGAGCAGGGGGAGTGCACACTGAAGCTTTCTTT.

This sequence joins TRBV12-3 or TRBV12-4 and TRBJ2-5, with D possibly called TRBD1 or TRBD2 (5 bases each). The CDR3 consists of 13 residues. The V end was cut by 4 bases, the J end by 1 base, with 7 bases between. CDR3 nucleotides: TGTGCCAGCAGTTGGGGGAGCCAAGAGACCCAGTACTTC. As protein: CASSWGSQETQYF.

The chain links TRBV27 to TRBJ1-2; a weak D match, TRBD1 (5 bases). The CDR3 has 14 amino acids. The ends were cut back, 3 bases at V and 3 bases at J, with 11 bases in the middle. Per the germline V gene, CDR1 is MNHEY and CDR2 is SMNVEV (reference sequence). This CDR3 is CASSFGGQDYGYTF. The CDR3 coding sequence is TGTGCCAGCAGTTTTGGAGGACAAGACTATGGCTACACCTTC.

The chain recombines TRBV7-3 with TRBJ2-5; D remains unclear. The CDR3 covers 13 residues. CDR1 and CDR2 from the germline V gene are SGHTA and FQGTGA. V gave up 5 bases and J gave up 5 bases, with 12 bases separating them. CDR3 protein: CASSPQAGETQYF. The CDR3 DNA follows: TGTGCCAGCAGCCCCCAGGCAGGCGAGACCCAGTACTTC.

The chain recombines TRBV30 with TRBJ1-3; D is unclear. Germline CDR1 and CDR2: GTSNPN and SVGIG (reference sequence). The CDR3 runs to 11 residues. Trimming took 8 bases from V and 4 from J, leaving 9 bases between them. The CDR3 protein is CAGIQGNTIYF. CDR3 DNA sequence: TGTGCCGGAATACAAGGAAACACCATATATTTT.

The V call is TRBV28, the J call TRBJ2-2; D is possibly TRBD1 (6 bases). The ends were cut back, 6 bases at V and 7 bases at J, with 12 bases in the middle. Looked up from germline, CDR1 is MDHEN and CDR2 is SYDVKM. The CDR3 is made up of 13 amino acids. CDR3 DNA sequence: TGTGCCAGCAGGGGACCGGACAGCGGGGAGCTGTTTTTT. It yields the protein CASRGPDSGELFF.

This chain links TRBV7-9 with TRBJ1-5; D may be TRBD1 (6 bases). Germline lookup yields CDR1 SEHNR and CDR2 FQNEAQ (reference sequence). Trimming removed 1 base from V and 7 bases from J, with 11 bases in between. The CDR3 sequence is 14 residues long. CDR3 residues: CASSLGGAQQPQHF. Here the CDR3 DNA reads TGTGCCAGCAGCTTAGGGGGGGCTCAACAGCCCCAGCATTTT.

In this sample, this clonotype turned up a few times. V and J are TRBV13 and TRBJ1-1; no firm D call. From germline, CDR1 is PRHDT and CDR2 FYEKMQ (reference sequence). Trimming pared 0 bases from V and 1 base from J, leaving 6 bases between. The CDR3 covers 14 residues. CDR3 sequence: CASSLGGENTEAFF. As DNA, the CDR3 is TGTGCCAGCAGCTTAGGTGGCGAGAACACTGAAGCTTTCTTT. Looking up the rest from reference TRBV13 and TRBJ1-1 gives the full variable domain: AAGVIQSPRHLIKEKRETATLKCYPIPRHDTVYWYQQGPGQDPQFLISFYEKMQSDKGSIPDRFSAQQFSDYHSELNMSSLELGDSALYFCASSLGGENTEAFFGQGTRLTVV.

The rearrangement links TRBV5-1 to TRBJ2-2, with D possibly called TRBD1 or TRBD2 (5 bases each). This CDR3 region has 13 residues. The V end was cut by 6 bases, the J end by 4 bases, with 10 bases between. Germline-derived CDR1 and CDR2 are SGHRS and YFSETQ. CDR3 region: CASTPRGTGELFF. The CDR3 DNA reads TGCGCCAGCACCCCGAGGGGCACCGGGGAGCTGTTTTTT.